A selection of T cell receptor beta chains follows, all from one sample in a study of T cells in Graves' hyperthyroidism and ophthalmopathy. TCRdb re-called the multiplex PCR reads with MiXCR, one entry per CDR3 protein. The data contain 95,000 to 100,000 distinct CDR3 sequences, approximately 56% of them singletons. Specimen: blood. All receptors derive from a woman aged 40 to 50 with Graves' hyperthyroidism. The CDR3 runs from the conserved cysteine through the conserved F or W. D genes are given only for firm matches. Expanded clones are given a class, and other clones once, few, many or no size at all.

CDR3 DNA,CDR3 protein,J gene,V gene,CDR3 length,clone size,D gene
TGTGCCAGCATGAGGGGTAACAACAGGGGAGACGAGCAGTACTTC,CASMRGNNRGDEQYF,TRBJ2-7,TRBV7-9,15,many,TRBD1
TGCAGCTCCCGGGAGGGCCGAGAGACCCAGTACTTC,CSSREGRETQYF,TRBJ2-5,TRBV29-1,12,-,TRBD2
TGTGCCATTGCCGGGACTAGGAGCGACGAGCAGTACTTC,CAIAGTRSDEQYF,TRBJ2-7,TRBV12-3/TRBV12-4,13,many,TRBD2
TGTGCCAGCAGTGCCCGACAGGGCCGCTATGAAAAACTGTTTTTT,CASSARQGRYEKLFF,TRBJ1-4,TRBV2,15,-,TRBD1
TGTGCCAGCAGCTTAGTTGGGCTCTATGGCTACACCTTC,CASSLVGLYGYTF,TRBJ1-2,TRBV7-9,13,-,-
TGTGCCATCGGGGAGGGGAGGGTCCGGCATTTT,CAIGEGRVRHF,TRBJ1-5,TRBV10-3,11,many,-
TGTGCCAGCAGCTTAGGCCGGCTCTCTGGGGCCAACGTCCTGACTTTC,CASSLGRLSGANVLTF,TRBJ2-6,TRBV13,16,-,-
TGCAGTGCTACCCTGGAAGAGACCCAGTACTTC,CSATLEETQYF,TRBJ2-5,TRBV20-1,11,-,-
TGTGCCAGCATCGGCGGGAAAGCCGAGCAGTACTTC,CASIGGKAEQYF,TRBJ2-7,TRBV2,12,-,-
TGCGCCAGCAACTCTCAGGGGCCCCAGTACTTC,CASNSQGPQYF,TRBJ2-5,TRBV7-3,11,-,-
TGTGCCAGCGCCGGGACAGGGGAAGAGACCCAGTACTTC,CASAGTGEETQYF,TRBJ2-5,TRBV7-9,13,-,TRBD1
TGCGCCAGCAGCCAAGATGGGAGTGAGACCCAGTACTTC,CASSQDGSETQYF,TRBJ2-5,TRBV4-3,13,-,-
TGTGCCATCAGTGAGGGGGGGCGGCACGGGGAGCTGTTTTTT,CAISEGGRHGELFF,TRBJ2-2,TRBV10-3,14,few,-
TGTGCCAGCAGCTCCGGGGCTGGCAGAGGTGGAGTCCAGTACTTC,CASSSGAGRGGVQYF,TRBJ2-5,TRBV7-6,15,many,-
TGTGCCAGCAGCCAAGCGTGGCTAGCCAACGAGCAGTACTTC,CASSQAWLANEQYF,TRBJ2-7,TRBV7-2,14,many,-
TGCGCCAGCAGCTTCCGGGGTGGGAACACCGGGGAGCTGTTTTTT,CASSFRGGNTGELFF,TRBJ2-2,TRBV5-1,15,many,-
TGTGCCAGCAGCCCGATCACAGATACGCAGTATTTT,CASSPITDTQYF,TRBJ2-3,TRBV7-9,12,many,-
TGCGCCAGCAGCTCAGGATATTCACCCCTCCACTTT,CASSSGYSPLHF,TRBJ1-6,TRBV5-1,12,many,-
TGTGCCAGCAGCCCCTCAGGGGGGGTAGCAGATACGCAGTATTTT,CASSPSGGVADTQYF,TRBJ2-3,TRBV7-2,15,-,-
TGTGCCAGCAGCATCGGACTAGCGGGGGGAGCCAAGAAGACCCAGTACTTC,CASSIGLAGGAKKTQYF,TRBJ2-5,TRBV7-2,17,-,TRBD2
TGCGCCAGCAGCTTGGATTGGGGTGCTAATGAAAAACTGTTTTTT,CASSLDWGANEKLFF,TRBJ1-4,TRBV5-1,15,-,-
TGTGCCAGCAGTAAGGGGGATGAAGCTAACTATGGCTACACCTTC,CASSKGDEANYGYTF,TRBJ1-2,TRBV2,15,-,-
TGCAGTGCTAGAGTTCCTCCTGAACTAGCGGGAGGGAAACAAGAGACCCAGTACTTC,CSARVPPELAGGKQETQYF,TRBJ2-5,TRBV20-1,19,many,TRBD2
TGCAGTGCTGGTACAGGGGGCCAAGAGACCCAGTACTTC,CSAGTGGQETQYF,TRBJ2-5,TRBV20-1,13,-,TRBD1
TGCGCCAGCAGCCAAGGGCTTAAGGGGAATGAAAAACTGTTTTTT,CASSQGLKGNEKLFF,TRBJ1-4,TRBV4-1,15,many,-
TGTGCCAGCAGCACGGACAGGGGGCGAATCGAAAAACTGTTTTTC,CASSTDRGRIEKLFF,TRBJ1-4,TRBV5-5,15,-,TRBD1
TGTGCCAGTAGATACCCCGGGGACAACGTCCTGACTTTC,CASRYPGDNVLTF,TRBJ2-6,TRBV7-2,13,few,-
TGTGCCATCAGTCCTGGCGGGGACAGGTATGGCTACACCTTC,CAISPGGDRYGYTF,TRBJ1-2,TRBV10-3,14,-,TRBD1
TGTGCCATAAAACCTGGGACCGCCAGGGCAGCAGGGACTGAAGCTTTCTTT,CAIKPGTARAAGTEAFF,TRBJ1-1,TRBV10-3,17,-,-
TGTGCCAGCAGCTTTATAGATGACTACGAGCAGTACTTC,CASSFIDDYEQYF,TRBJ2-7,TRBV5-4,13,many,-
TGTGCCAGCACCGGAGGGACCCAGTACTTC,CASTGGTQYF,TRBJ2-5,TRBV6-5,10,-,-
TGCGCCAGCAGCCAAGTCAATAAAGGGGAGCTGTTTTTT,CASSQVNKGELFF,TRBJ2-2,TRBV4-1,13,many,-
TGCAGCAGTTTAGCACCAGCGGGTAACTACGAGCAGTACTTC,CSSLAPAGNYEQYF,TRBJ2-7,TRBV29-1,14,-,-
TGCGCCAGCAGCTCTACAGGGGTCCTCGGAGAGACCCAGTACTTC,CASSSTGVLGETQYF,TRBJ2-5,TRBV5-1,15,-,TRBD1
TGTGCCAGCAGTTCCGCCGGGACTAGTGCTTACGAGCAGTACTTC,CASSSAGTSAYEQYF,TRBJ2-7,TRBV7-9,15,few,TRBD2
TGCGCCAGCAGCACCACGGGGTGGGAACCTTACACTGAAGCTTTCTTT,CASSTTGWEPYTEAFF,TRBJ1-1,TRBV5-1,16,many,-
TGTGCCAGTAGTGGTACGGACTATGGCTACACCTTC,CASSGTDYGYTF,TRBJ1-2,TRBV19,12,many,-
TGCAGCGCCAGGACAGGCGGAACCGGGGAGACCCAGTACTTC,CSARTGGTGETQYF,TRBJ2-5,TRBV29-1,14,-,TRBD1
TGTGCCAGCAGTTACGAGGGGGCGAACACTGAAGCTTTCTTT,CASSYEGANTEAFF,TRBJ1-1,TRBV10-3,14,-,TRBD1
TGTGCCAGCAGTGGGGGACAGGGGGCTGGCTACACCTTC,CASSGGQGAGYTF,TRBJ1-2,TRBV27,13,-,TRBD1
TGCGCCAGCAGCCAAGATGGGACAGGGGGCTACGAGCAGTACTTC,CASSQDGTGGYEQYF,TRBJ2-7,TRBV7-2,15,-,TRBD1
TGCAGCGTTGAAGATACTAGGGGCTACGAGCAGTACTTC,CSVEDTRGYEQYF,TRBJ2-7,TRBV29-1,13,-,-
TGTGCCAGCAGCCAAGGTTCAGTCACAGGGTGGCAGTACTTC,CASSQGSVTGWQYF,TRBJ2-7,TRBV3-1,14,many,-
TGCGCCAGCAGCCAAGATTTGGCGGCTAACTATGGCTACACCTTC,CASSQDLAANYGYTF,TRBJ1-2,TRBV4-1,15,many,-
TGTGCCAGCAGTTGGACTAACACCATATATTTT,CASSWTNTIYF,TRBJ1-3,TRBV2,11,-,-
TGCAGCGTTGAAGTTGGAGGAGGCTACGAGCAGTACTTC,CSVEVGGGYEQYF,TRBJ2-7,TRBV29-1,13,-,-
TGCGCCAGCAGCTTGAGGGGGGGGGGCGAGCAGTACTTC,CASSLRGGGEQYF,TRBJ2-7,TRBV5-1,13,many,-
TGTGCCAGCAGCCCCCGGGACGAGCCCTTCTATGGCTACACCTTC,CASSPRDEPFYGYTF,TRBJ1-2,TRBV7-9,15,-,-
TGTGCCACCAGTGCGGAAGGGATGATTGGTGGCTACACCTTC,CATSAEGMIGGYTF,TRBJ1-2,TRBV24-1,14,medium-sized,-
TGCAGTGCTAGTATTCTAGCTTATGAGACCCAGTACTTC,CSASILAYETQYF,TRBJ2-5,TRBV20-1,13,many,-